This T cell receptor (beta chain) was sequenced for a study of blood T cell repertoires in COVID-19. Study background: Sites across the United States, Italy and Spain contributed samples from acute and convalescent COVID-19. PBMCs, B-cell-depleted T cells, or T cells were the source of the cDNA or gDNA that made up the material.

Original methodology: Reference gene primer amplification gave nucleated cell count estimates. Sequencing was performed with immunoSEQ multiplex PCR; in TCRdb, only in-frame clones are kept and a portion is missing. V and J calls plus clone size are reproduced from that table; the DNA served to infer D and trimming. Counted here are some 62,000 clones, around 87% occurring once; the ten biggest clones make up 18%. This CDR3 is built from 15 residues. Germline trimming cut 3 bases from V and 6 bases from J; bases unmatched to any gene: 6. Per the germline V gene, CDR1 is SGHAT and CDR2 is FQNNGV. Enrollment of patients from Seattle took place during active infection, with longitudinal follow-up.

This TCR derives from a woman aged 60 to 75 with COVID-19, enrolled during active disease. Sequencing was done on a sample of peripheral blood. The V and J genes are TRBV11-2 and TRBJ2-1; 9 nucleotides line up with TRBD2. CDR3 region: CASSFSGSKGNEQFF. CDR3 nucleotide sequence: TGTGCCAGCAGCTTTAGCGGGAGTAAGGGCAATGAGCAGTTCTTC.